What follows describes a single T cell receptor beta chain. Its antigen is not identified. Individual cDNA molecules received unique molecular identifiers in the library. TCRdb reanalysed the 5' RACE reads using MiXCR and keeps one entry per CDR3 protein. The sample holds some 150,000 distinct CDR3 sequences, 4.1% seen once. It was unfractionated whole blood from which total RNA was extracted. These data originate in a study of human T cells and chemical hapten exposure. Study-wide context: Variability of per-sample TCR yields stemmed mainly from small differences in pooled library volume.

Study observations and caveats: TCRs exceeding a frequency of 1 in 1000 stayed unchanged under DPC sensitization.

The V end lost 3 bases, the J end lost 9 bases, and 17 bases lay between the germline ends. CDR3 length: 14 residues. In germline, CDR1 is SEHNR, CDR2 FQNEAQ (reference sequence). The receptor was derived from a female donor in good health. The rearrangement uses TRBV7-9 and TRBJ2-5; D unclear. For the CDR3, the DNA is TGTGCCAGCAGCTTGGGCGCCGACCGAAGGGCCCAGTACTTC. Amino acid sequence: CASSLGADRRAQYF.